This T cell receptor (beta chain) was captured by sequencing in a study of technical replicates of blood from several donors. In germline, CDR1 is SGHRS, CDR2 YFSETQ. V lost 2 bases and J 8 bases, leaving 13 bases between the germline ends. The CDR3 is 14 residues long. Profiled with immunoSEQ multiplex PCR; TCRdb holds only in-frame clones, not every one. The sample contains 45,000 to 55,000 clones, 90% to 95% of which appear only once. The chain carries TRBV5-1 and TRBJ2-2; D is undetermined. The receptor comes from a human donor in good health. The sample comprised T cells isolated from PBMCs. The CDR3 DNA follows: TGCGCCAGCAGCTTTTTCAGTTTGGCTGGGGAGCTGTTTTTT. This sequence encodes CASSFFSLAGELFF.